Listed below are T cell receptor beta chains from one sample, sequenced in a study of post-analysis software for immune sequencing data. TCRdb recomputed calls from the PCR reads with MiXCR, one row per CDR3 protein. The sample includes roughly 730,000 distinct CDR3 sequences, roughly 29% of them seen just once. Sequencing was carried out using blood. These receptors all stem from a girl under 18 with multiple sclerosis. CDR3s include the opening cysteine and the closing phenylalanine or tryptophan. Expanded clones get a size class; other rows say once, few or many, or leave the size out.

size: -
V: TRBV12-3/TRBV12-4
J: TRBJ2-1
CDR3: CASTMKRPAGVNEQFF

size: -
V: TRBV5-1
J: TRBJ2-3
CDR3: CASSLDWGGTDTQYF

size: -
V: TRBV7-9
J: TRBJ1-4
CDR3: CASSLGQGAVEKLFF

size: -
V: TRBV7-9
J: TRBJ1-3
CDR3: CASSFVRDSGNTIYF

size: many
V: TRBV5-1
J: TRBJ2-4
CDR3: CASSLWSGGMEDIQYF

size: -
V: TRBV25-1
J: TRBJ2-3
CDR3: CASRVLVGGGTDTQYF

size: -
V: TRBV7-2
J: -
CDR3: CASSPWTGWGTQYF

size: -
V: TRBV12-3/TRBV12-4
J: TRBJ2-7
CDR3: CASSLLRRWVHSYEQYF

size: few
V: TRBV19
J: TRBJ2-1
CDR3: CASQGSGNEQFF

size: -
V: TRBV6-5
J: TRBJ1-2
CDR3: CASIGGGRNYGYTF

size: -
V: TRBV5-1
J: TRBJ1-2
CDR3: CASSLSGGHYGYTF

size: -
V: TRBV6-5
J: TRBJ2-3
CDR3: CASSYSGRRFTDTQYF

size: few
V: TRBV10-3
J: TRBJ2-1
CDR3: CAIRDTSFYNEQFF

size: many
V: TRBV4-3
J: TRBJ2-7
CDR3: CASSQDWGGEQYF

size: -
V: TRBV29-1
J: TRBJ2-1
CDR3: CSVELPGTYNEQFF

size: many
V: TRBV5-1
J: TRBJ2-1
CDR3: CASSLAWRGRYNEQFF

size: -
V: TRBV7-2
J: TRBJ2-7
CDR3: CASSQTGTYDEQYF

size: -
V: TRBV24-1
J: TRBJ2-1
CDR3: CATSDLTPRDRNEQFF

size: -
V: TRBV20-1
J: -
CDR3: CSASDRVGETQYF

size: many
V: TRBV7-2
J: TRBJ2-3
CDR3: CASSAWDPGTDTQYF

size: -
V: TRBV3-1
J: TRBJ2-5
CDR3: CASSQDQGEGWEQYF

size: few
V: TRBV12-3/TRBV12-4
J: TRBJ1-5
CDR3: CASSLPHWTGGEINQPQHF

size: -
V: TRBV5-1
J: TRBJ2-1
CDR3: CASSLGLAEQFF

size: few
V: TRBV4-3
J: TRBJ2-7
CDR3: CASSQGDRGLYEQYF

size: -
V: TRBV10-3
J: TRBJ1-1
CDR3: CAISWDRKNTEAFF

size: few
V: TRBV3-1
J: TRBJ2-1
CDR3: CASSLSPNNEQFF

size: few
V: TRBV25-1
J: TRBJ2-1
CDR3: CASSESGGGIYNEQFF

size: -
V: TRBV5-5
J: TRBJ1-6
CDR3: CASSYPGRNHSPLHF

size: once
V: TRBV12-3/TRBV12-4
J: TRBJ2-3
CDR3: CASSSPSVVADTQYF

size: few
V: TRBV29-1
J: TRBJ2-7
CDR3: CSAGTGRHEQYF

size: -
V: TRBV7-9
J: -
CDR3: CASSLALRSYEQYF

size: -
V: TRBV28
J: TRBJ1-2
CDR3: CASREGRHYGYTF

size: few
V: TRBV14
J: TRBJ1-4
CDR3: CASSQVRFAKLFF

size: few
V: TRBV11-1
J: TRBJ1-6
CDR3: CASSSETGRSPLHF

size: -
V: TRBV4-3
J: TRBJ1-1
CDR3: CASSQGSGGRVTEAFF

size: -
V: TRBV7-2
J: TRBJ1-2
CDR3: CASSRTVDRGYRDGYTF

size: -
V: TRBV9
J: TRBJ1-5
CDR3: CASSAGPLQPQHF

size: few
V: TRBV6-5
J: TRBJ2-5
CDR3: CASSSSGPQGFRAETQYF

size: few
V: TRBV6-2/TRBV6-3
J: TRBJ2-1
CDR3: CASSTSNWETNEQFF

size: -
V: TRBV7-2
J: -
CDR3: CASSERALTSGRNEQYF

size: few
V: TRBV9
J: TRBJ1-2
CDR3: CASSVARGGYGYTF

size: -
V: TRBV29-1
J: TRBJ2-2
CDR3: CSVGTGGIGGERFF

size: -
V: TRBV4-1
J: TRBJ2-2
CDR3: CASAAGPANTGELFF

size: -
V: TRBV6-2/TRBV6-3
J: TRBJ2-7
CDR3: CASTTTYEQYF

size: many
V: TRBV20-1
J: TRBJ2-7
CDR3: CSAGEIPPGPLTYEQYF

size: -
V: TRBV21-1
J: TRBJ2-1
CDR3: CASSKSPELYNEQFF

size: -
V: TRBV6-2/TRBV6-3
J: TRBJ2-1
CDR3: CASSYASGGVPYNEQFF

size: -
V: TRBV7-2
J: TRBJ1-1
CDR3: CASSWEGMDTEAFF

size: -
V: TRBV6-1
J: TRBJ2-1
CDR3: CACSELASSYNEQFF

size: -
V: TRBV9
J: TRBJ2-1
CDR3: CASSGGPIAGSYNEQFF

size: -
V: TRBV7-9
J: TRBJ2-3
CDR3: CAGSPNGMYTDTQYF